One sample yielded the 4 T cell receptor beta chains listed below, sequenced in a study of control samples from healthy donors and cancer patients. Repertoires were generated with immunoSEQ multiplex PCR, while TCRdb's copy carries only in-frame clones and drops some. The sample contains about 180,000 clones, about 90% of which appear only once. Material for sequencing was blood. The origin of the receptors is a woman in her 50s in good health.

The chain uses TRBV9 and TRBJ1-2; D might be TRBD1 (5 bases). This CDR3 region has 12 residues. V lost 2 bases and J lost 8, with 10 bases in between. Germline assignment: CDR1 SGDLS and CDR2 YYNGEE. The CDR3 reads CASSVGVGGYTF. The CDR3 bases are TGTGCCAGCAGCGTGGGGGTAGGGGGCTACACCTTC. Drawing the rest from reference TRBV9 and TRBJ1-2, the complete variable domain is DSGVTQTPKHLITATGQRVTLRCSPRSGDLSVYWYQQSLDQGLQFLIQYYNGEERAKGNILERFSAQQFPDLHSELNLSSLELGDSALYFCASSVGVGGYTFGSGTRLTVV.

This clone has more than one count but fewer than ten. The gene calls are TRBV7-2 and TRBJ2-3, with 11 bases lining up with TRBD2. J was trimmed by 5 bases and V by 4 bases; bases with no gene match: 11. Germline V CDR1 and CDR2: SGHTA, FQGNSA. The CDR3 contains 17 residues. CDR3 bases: TGTGCCAGCAGCTGGGGGGCTAGCGGGAGGAAGGTAGATACGCAGTATTTT. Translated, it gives CASSWGASGRKVDTQYF.

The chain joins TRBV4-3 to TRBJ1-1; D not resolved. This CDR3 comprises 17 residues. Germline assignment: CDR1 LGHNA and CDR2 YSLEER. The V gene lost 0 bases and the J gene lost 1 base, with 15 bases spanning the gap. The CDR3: CASSQDGRGAANTEAFF. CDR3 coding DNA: TGCGCCAGCAGCCAAGATGGGCGCGGTGCGGCGAACACTGAAGCTTTCTTT.

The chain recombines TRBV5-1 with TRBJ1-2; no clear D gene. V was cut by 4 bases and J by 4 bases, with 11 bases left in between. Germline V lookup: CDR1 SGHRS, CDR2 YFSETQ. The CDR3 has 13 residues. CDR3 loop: CASSPDASYGYTF. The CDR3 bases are TGCGCCAGCAGCCCCGACGCTAGCTATGGCTACACCTTC.